This T cell receptor (beta chain) was documented in a study of blood T cell repertoires in COVID-19. Across the study: The United States, Italy and Spain were the sources of the acute and convalescent COVID-19 samples.

Per the original data handling: Scientists estimated how many nucleated cells there were by amplifying reference gene primers. Produced via immunoSEQ multiplex PCR; TCRdb's table is partial and in-frame only. V, J and clone size derive from that table, while D and trimming were established from the DNA sequence. The sample comprises about 270,000 clones, roughly 89% of which are singletons, and approximately 2% rests with the top ten. V lost 6 bases, J lost 6 bases, and 5 bases stayed unmatched. Germline-derived CDR1 and CDR2 are MNHEY and SVGAGI. The CDR3 consists of 14 residues. Source material: peripheral blood. The clonotype originates from a man aged 50-60 years with acute or convalescent COVID-19. This rearrangement joins TRBV6-5 to TRBJ1-5, with 10 bases fitting TRBD1. The CDR3 nucleotides are TGTGCCAGCAGCTTTGACAGGGGGCGTCAGCCCCAGCATTTT. Its translation is CASSFDRGRQPQHF.